These 8 T cell receptor beta chains were sequenced from one sample in a study of T-cell memory formation after mild COVID-19. MiXCR was run by TCRdb on the 5' RACE reads, yielding one entry per CDR3 protein. The sample contains over 300,000 distinct CDR3 sequences, under 25% of which appear only once. Sequenced input: PBMCs or a T cell subset sorted from them (not recorded which). The receptors originated from a man younger than 30 who had mild COVID-19 (a few samples of this study predate the infection). Cell type and time point are not known.

The chain has TRBV2 and TRBJ2-7; D not certain. In germline, CDR1 is SNHLY, CDR2 FYNNEI. The CDR3 is 14 residues long. V was cut by 3 bases and J by 3 bases, with 12 bases left in between. The CDR3 sequence: CASSDGSGRYEQYF. The CDR3 DNA sequence: TGTGCCAGCAGTGACGGCTCAGGTCGCTACGAGCAGTACTTC.

This clonotype was observed a handful of times. The gene calls are TRBV10-3 and TRBJ2-1, with D possibly being TRBD1 (6 bases). The CDR3 has 14 residues. Germline CDR1 ENHRY, CDR2 SYGVKD. Trimming shortened V by 0 bases and J by 9 bases, and 12 bases separated the two germline ends. Written as DNA, the CDR3 is TGTGCCATCAGTGAGTCTACAGGGTATGGTGAGCAGTTCTTC. It codes for CAISESTGYGEQFF.

The chain uses TRBV12-3 or TRBV12-4 and TRBJ2-7; unclear D gene. Trimming stripped 7 bases from V and 4 bases from J, with 17 bases between. CDR3 length equals 14 residues. The CDR3 loop reads CASIINLGPYEQYV. CDR3 coding DNA: TGTGCCAGCATTATCAACCTCGGGCCGTACGAGCAGTACGTC.

V is TRBV5-1 and J is TRBJ2-5, with D possibly being TRBD1 (6 bases). The V end was cut by 0 bases, the J end by 4 bases, with 13 bases between. The CDR3 totals 15 residues. CDR1 is SGHRS and CDR2 is YFSETQ in the germline V gene. The CDR3 coding sequence is TGCGCCAGCAGCTTGGTACCAGGGGCCTCAGAGACCCAGTACTTC. Translation: CASSLVPGASETQYF.

The V gene is TRBV6-5, the J gene TRBJ2-5, with a possible D match to TRBD2 (6 bases). Trimming took 4 bases from V and 5 from J, leaving 14 bases between them. The CDR3 contains 14 residues. The germline V gene has CDR1 MNHEY and CDR2 SVGAGI. CDR3 in amino acids: CASSSELAGETQYF. DNA of the CDR3: TGTGCCAGCAGTTCCGAACTAGCCGGGGAGACCCAGTACTTC.

The J gene is TRBJ2-3, the V gene TRBV15; 7 bases fit TRBD1. V trimming: 2 bases; J trimming: 0 bases; junction bases outside the gene matches: 2. From germline, CDR1 is LNHNV and CDR2 YYDKDF (reference sequence). The CDR3 is 15 amino acids. The CDR3 here is CATSRTGQSTDTQYF. The CDR3 nucleotides read TGTGCCACCAGCAGAACGGGACAGAGCACAGATACGCAGTATTTT.

The rearrangement joins TRBV6-5 to TRBJ2-1; 8 bases map to TRBD2. The germline V gene has CDR1 MNHEY and CDR2 SVGAGI. The J segment lost 7 bases and the V segment lost 7 bases, leaving 6 bases of the junction unmatched. This CDR3 spans 13 amino acids. Written as DNA, the CDR3 is TGTGCCAGCAAGCCGGGGGGGTGGAATGAGCAGTTCTTC. This encodes CASKPGGWNEQFF.

The CDR3 spells CASSALTGHQPQHF. The CDR3, as DNA: TGTGCCAGCAGTGCGTTAACAGGTCATCAGCCCCAGCATTTT. The chain links TRBV2 to TRBJ1-5, with TRBD1 as a possible D gene (5 bases). V lost 4 bases and J lost 5, with 12 bases in between. The germline gives CDR1 SNHLY, CDR2 FYNNEI. This CDR3 comprises 14 residues.